This T cell receptor (beta chain) stems from a study of cytomegalovirus exposure and HLA in healthy donors (dated by TCRdb to about 2017). Turning to the overall study: An earlier analysis of 587 of the donors reported 276 Gb of sequence data and 95 million to 120 million unique TCR beta sequences obtained from approximately 180 million T cells. The number of typed donors differed by locus: 629-630 for A, B, C, DRB1 and DQB1; roughly 510 for DQA1; 606 for DPA1; and roughly 470 for DPB1. Among some 410 genotyped donors of the cohort, an average of 235,054 unique TCR beta nucleotide sequences were sequenced per donor, roughly 20% of them non-productive. All discovery cohort repertoires had been generated using a single sequencing platform. The study aimed to test whether signatures of past pathogen exposure could be identified by cataloging public T cell receptors. Along with the roughly 700-subject first cohort, a separate validation cohort of over a hundred different subjects was used. In a later genetic analysis, genome-wide SNP genotypes for 398 of the 666 donors were used, and that subset was treated as a discovery cohort. HLA typing covered class I and class II loci at four-digit resolution. To study patterns of TCR occurrence, a later analysis re-analyzed previously published TCR beta repertoires from more than 550 donors and added high-resolution HLA genotyping. An early release covering just under 650 HLA-typed donors comprised approximately 290 gigabases of sequencing data and approximately 80 million unique TCR sequences. In an earlier analysis of 550 to 700 of the donors, high-throughput TCR beta sequencing was used to judge whether each TCR beta V gene segment behaved as functional or pseudogenic. The study used immunosequencing to profile the T cell repertoires of more than 650 subjects and linked those repertoires to cytomegalovirus serostatus. Donor age, sex, ethnicity and CMV serostatus were compiled alongside the repertoire data. Rather than using new phenotypic data, the later analysis identified candidate immune exposures from TCR beta sequences and from how often those sequences occurred across donors. To predict cytomegalovirus infection status, the study combined high-throughput TCR immunosequencing, statistical association of individual TCRs with disease status, and machine learning. The genetic ancestry cluster associated with self-reported Caucasian donors included roughly 84% of the 350 to 500 genotyped donors. Roughly five DR-DQ haplotypes were handled as single units for association and clustering because linkage in the cohort was strong.

Points on this clone: The antigen it binds to is not known. Nothing much larger sits one base from this clone, and base qualities are not available.

Study-level results and caveats: According to a later analysis, TCR association rates differed among HLA loci, with DRB1 alleles showing the most associated TCRs and HLA-C alleles showing the fewest. The study listed 164 TCR beta chains as associated with cytomegalovirus. In both the original and validation cohorts, the classifier was reported to diagnose cytomegalovirus status with high specificity and sensitivity. In a later analysis, more than 15,000 TCR beta sequences were associated with specific HLA alleles at a false discovery rate of 0.05. Three of the identified cytomegalovirus-associated TCR beta chains were confirmed in vitro to be specific for cytomegalovirus antigens. Assigning TCR associations to individual alleles was difficult when HLA alleles, especially DR and DQ, strongly co-occurred. Most TCR sequences were observed very rarely across donors, whereas some public TCRs were present in many individuals. Several of the top co-occurrence clusters appeared to be linked to parvovirus B19, influenza, CMV and Epstein-Barr virus, according to a later analysis. In an earlier analysis of more than 450 of the donors, most TCR beta V segments were observed in productive rearrangements about 90% or about 30% of the time, broadly matching IMGT annotations. Sequencing depth was assumed to be roughly uniform across donors in the presence/absence analyses, though that assumption may not hold. The cohort was sequenced for TCR beta chains only, and without alpha or paired-chain data the features that could be detected were limited. Immune exposure information for the cohort was limited to CMV serostatus. A cluster of highly shared sequence variants was judged likely to represent a technical artifact of the sequencing pipeline. According to the authors, the approach could potentially be generalized to other disease states and immunological phenotypes. The earlier analysis of a few hundred of the donors excluded some 16 rarely observed V segments, including chromosome 9 orphons, because counts were too low. Correlated functional status among segregating V segments might reflect linkage disequilibrium, but an unknown experimental factor could not be ruled out. An association between a missense DCLRE1C variant and V-gene and J-gene trimming of TCR beta chains was found in a later genetic analysis and replicated in an independent cohort. According to a later genetic analysis, donors in an Asian-associated ancestry cluster had fewer N-insertions in productive TCRs than the approximately 700-donor mean. A further reported finding was that TCR beta sequences accurately predicted the HLA-A and HLA-B alleles for most subjects in the first cohort. In a later analysis, HLA-associated TCR beta chains were found to be more clonally expanded and to have lower generation probabilities than equally common non-associated chains. Because some donors lacked HLA typing at each locus, the association tests relied only on the typed subset. Most CMV-associated TCR beta chains appeared to be HLA-restricted in a later analysis, and the HLA associations seemed to be driven largely by CMV exposure.

The cohort comprised more than 550 healthy bone marrow donors. At the time of sampling, all cohort members were nominally healthy, though unrecorded immune exposures were likely present. The donor was CMV seronegative and belonged to the group of under 400 seronegative cohort members. Every donor gave a peripheral blood sample, and the peripheral blood mononuclear cells from that sample were used for TCR beta sequencing. Genomic DNA was extracted from the blood cell samples with the Qiagen DNeasy Blood Extraction Kit. Library creation used the immunoSEQ multiplex PCR assay. For the multiplex PCR, a mixture combining 60 forward primers for TCR Vbeta segments and 13 reverse primers for TCR Jbeta segments was used. The CDR3 region of rearranged TCR beta genes was amplified from genomic DNA with a multiplex PCR assay. On the Illumina HiSeq System, the amplified TCR beta libraries were sequenced as 87-base-pair reads. Under the source paper's analysis protocol: A later analysis counted 75 million to 100 million unique TCR beta chains across the 670 or so repertoires, and around 12 million of these chains were shared by at least two donors. Raw reads were error-corrected and collapsed into unique sequences with a nearest-neighbor algorithm that merged closely related sequences to remove PCR and sequencing errors. Alignment of CDR3 sequences to IMGT reference sequences was used to assign V, D and J gene segments. Each retained sequence needed at least a six-nucleotide match to both a V gene segment and a J gene segment. Rearrangements were called productive when the CDR3 lacked stop codons and stayed in frame with V and J; all others were non-productive. CDR3 was defined according to IMGT convention as the region running from the second conserved V-encoded cysteine to the conserved J-encoded phenylalanine. The earlier analysis of 500 to 600 of the donors excluded sequences that lacked an unambiguous match to a single V gene segment. An earlier analysis of a few hundred of the donors called V segments functional above 56.7% productive rearrangements and segregating when the between-donor standard deviation exceeded 5%. A statistical classification framework was developed to diagnose cytomegalovirus status using the catalog of TCR beta chain sequences. A later analysis assigned V and J genes by comparing TCR nucleotide sequences with IMGT/GENE-DB human TR gene sequences. A later analysis assigned CDR3 sequences and most-parsimonious VDJ recombination scenarios with the TCRdist pipeline. In a later analysis, every TCR beta chain was defined by the combination of its CDR3 amino acid sequence and its V-gene family, and reads without a unique V-gene family were dropped. A later analysis removed 550 to 650 highly shared, low-generation-probability nucleotide sequences to deal with suspected cross-contamination and a sequencing artifact. In a later analysis, a clonal expansion index for each public chain was calculated from normalized within-repertoire ranks of inferred template counts. In a later analysis, generation probabilities were computed with a VDJ recombination model fitted to out-of-frame rearrangements, and the resulting probabilities were checked against IGoR. A later analysis scored TCR-TCR, TCR-HLA and TCR-CMV co-occurrence with hypergeometric tests, applying a repertoire-size bias correction to TCR pairs. In a later analysis, false discovery rates were estimated by permuting HLA or CMV assignments 20 times. In a later analysis, co-occurring TCRs were grouped using DBSCAN, with TCRdist sequence similarity added in when clustering inside HLA-allele-positive subsets. For co-occurrence clustering, repertoires with fewer than 30,000 or more than 120,000 public chains were excluded, along with five repertoires with anomalous nucleotide sharing. TCRdb took over this immuneACCESS table, retaining in-frame rearrangements with V and J assigned. Such tables are incomplete; in checked studies, under half of the missing clones stem from an unresolved V gene, and the remainder is unexplained. That table supplies the V and J calls and clone size; D and trimming were determined from the DNA. For this sample there are around 130,000 clones; roughly 80% appear just once. 0.94% of the sample is in the top ten clones.

Sequencing used PBMCs. The clonotype comes from a woman aged 55-70 years in good health and CMV-seronegative.

The CDR3 reads CASSLTGFDTEAFF. The DNA is TGCGCCAGCAGCTTGACAGGGTTTGACACTGAAGCTTTCTTT. The sequence is built from TRBV5-1 and TRBJ1-1; the D segment could be TRBD1, given 6 matching bases. The CDR3 has 14 amino acids, counting the end cysteine and phenylalanine. CDR3 DNA is the only sequence kept; it has 42 bases, read in frame from the first base. A distance of 10 bases separates the germline ends of V and J, which lose 1 base and 3 bases respectively. CDR1 and CDR2 are drawn from the germline V gene: SGHRS, YFSETQ.